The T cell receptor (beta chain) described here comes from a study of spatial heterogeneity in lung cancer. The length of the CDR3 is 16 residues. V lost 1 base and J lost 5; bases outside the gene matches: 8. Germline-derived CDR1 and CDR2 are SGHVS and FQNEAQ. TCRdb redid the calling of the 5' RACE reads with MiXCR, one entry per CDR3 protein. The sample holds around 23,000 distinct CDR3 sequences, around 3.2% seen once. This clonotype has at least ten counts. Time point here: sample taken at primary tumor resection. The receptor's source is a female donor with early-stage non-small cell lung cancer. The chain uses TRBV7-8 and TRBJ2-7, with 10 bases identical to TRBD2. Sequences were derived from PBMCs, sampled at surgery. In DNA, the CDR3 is TGTGCCAGCAGCTTAGAGGTAGCGGGAGGATCTAACGAGCAGTACTTC. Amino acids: CASSLEVAGGSNEQYF.